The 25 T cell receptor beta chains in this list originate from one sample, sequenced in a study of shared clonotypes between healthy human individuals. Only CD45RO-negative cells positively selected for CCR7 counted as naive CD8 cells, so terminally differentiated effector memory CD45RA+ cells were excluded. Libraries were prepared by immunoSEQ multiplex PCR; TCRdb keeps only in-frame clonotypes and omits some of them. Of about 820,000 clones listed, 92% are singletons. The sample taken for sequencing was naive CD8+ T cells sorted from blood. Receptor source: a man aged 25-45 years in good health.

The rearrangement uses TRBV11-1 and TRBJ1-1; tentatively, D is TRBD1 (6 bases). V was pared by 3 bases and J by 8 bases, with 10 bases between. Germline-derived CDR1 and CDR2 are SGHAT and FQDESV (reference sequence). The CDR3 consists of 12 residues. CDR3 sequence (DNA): TGTGCCAGCAGCTTGGCGGGGGCCGAAGCTTTCTTT. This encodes CASSLAGAEAFF.

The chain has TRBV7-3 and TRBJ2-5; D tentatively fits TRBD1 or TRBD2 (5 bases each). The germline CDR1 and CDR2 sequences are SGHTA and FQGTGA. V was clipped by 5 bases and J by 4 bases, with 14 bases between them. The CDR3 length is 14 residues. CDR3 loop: CASSPHGAGETQYF. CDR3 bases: TGTGCCAGCAGCCCCCACGGGGCCGGAGAGACCCAGTACTTC.

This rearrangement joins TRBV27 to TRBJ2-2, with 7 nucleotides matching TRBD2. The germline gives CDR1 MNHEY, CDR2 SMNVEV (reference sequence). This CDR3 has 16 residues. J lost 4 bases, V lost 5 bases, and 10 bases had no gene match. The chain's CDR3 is CASSIKTGTTTGELFF. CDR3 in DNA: TGTGCCAGCAGTATCAAAACCGGGACTACCACCGGGGAGCTGTTTTTT.

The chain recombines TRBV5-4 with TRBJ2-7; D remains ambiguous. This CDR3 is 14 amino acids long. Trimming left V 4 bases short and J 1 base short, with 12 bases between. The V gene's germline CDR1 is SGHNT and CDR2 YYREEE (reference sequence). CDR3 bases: TGTGCCAGCAGCCCCAGTCTGGGTTCCTACGAGCAGTACTTC. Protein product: CASSPSLGSYEQYF.

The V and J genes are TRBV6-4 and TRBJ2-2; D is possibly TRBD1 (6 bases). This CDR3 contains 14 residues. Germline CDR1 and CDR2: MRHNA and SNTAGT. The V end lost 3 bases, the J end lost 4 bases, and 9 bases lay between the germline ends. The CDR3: CASSEKGGTGELFF. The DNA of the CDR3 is TGTGCCAGCAGTGAGAAAGGGGGCACCGGGGAGCTGTTTTTT.

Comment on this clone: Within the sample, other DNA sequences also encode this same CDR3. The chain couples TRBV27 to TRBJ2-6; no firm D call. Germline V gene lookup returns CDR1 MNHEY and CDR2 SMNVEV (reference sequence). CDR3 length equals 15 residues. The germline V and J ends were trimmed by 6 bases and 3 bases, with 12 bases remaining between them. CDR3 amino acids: CASSSVGSGANVLTF. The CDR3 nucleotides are TGTGCCAGCAGCTCCGTGGGCAGTGGGGCCAACGTCCTGACTTTC.

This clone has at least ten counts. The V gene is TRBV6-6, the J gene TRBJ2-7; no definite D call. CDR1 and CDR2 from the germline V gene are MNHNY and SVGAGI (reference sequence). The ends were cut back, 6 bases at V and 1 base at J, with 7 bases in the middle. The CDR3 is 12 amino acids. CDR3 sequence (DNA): TGTGCCAGCAGAGGGATATCCTACGAGCAGTACTTC. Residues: CASRGISYEQYF.

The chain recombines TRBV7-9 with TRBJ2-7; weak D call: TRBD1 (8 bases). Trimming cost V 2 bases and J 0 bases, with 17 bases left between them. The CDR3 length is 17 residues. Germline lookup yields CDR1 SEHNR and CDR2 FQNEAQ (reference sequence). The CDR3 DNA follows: TGTGCCAGCAGCTTATACCCAACAGGGGGGGCCTCCTACGAGCAGTACTTC. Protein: CASSLYPTGGASYEQYF.

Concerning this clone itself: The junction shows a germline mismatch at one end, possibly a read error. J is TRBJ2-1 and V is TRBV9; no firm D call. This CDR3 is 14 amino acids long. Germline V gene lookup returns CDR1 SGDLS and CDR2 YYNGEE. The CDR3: CASSAFYGYNGQFF. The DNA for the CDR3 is TGTGCCAGCAGCGCTTTCTATGGCTACAATGGGCAGTTCTTC.

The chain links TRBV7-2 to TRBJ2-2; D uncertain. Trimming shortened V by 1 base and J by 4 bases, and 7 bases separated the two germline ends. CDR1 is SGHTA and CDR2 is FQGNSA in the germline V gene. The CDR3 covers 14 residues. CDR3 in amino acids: CASSLVETTGELFF. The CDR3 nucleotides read TGTGCCAGCAGCTTAGTTGAGACCACCGGGGAGCTGTTTTTT.

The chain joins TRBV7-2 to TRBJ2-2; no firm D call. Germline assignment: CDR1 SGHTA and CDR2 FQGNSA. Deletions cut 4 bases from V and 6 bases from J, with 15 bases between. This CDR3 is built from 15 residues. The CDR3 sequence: CASSSRDPLSGELFF. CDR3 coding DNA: TGTGCCAGCAGCTCACGCGACCCCTTATCCGGGGAGCTGTTTTTT.

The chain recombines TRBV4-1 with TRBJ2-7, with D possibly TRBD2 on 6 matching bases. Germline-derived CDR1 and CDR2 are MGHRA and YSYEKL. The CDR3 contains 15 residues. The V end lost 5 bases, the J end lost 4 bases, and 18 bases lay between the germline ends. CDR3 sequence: CASSWRGMPSYEQYF. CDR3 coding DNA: TGCGCCAGCAGCTGGCGCGGGATGCCCTCATACGAGCAGTACTTC.

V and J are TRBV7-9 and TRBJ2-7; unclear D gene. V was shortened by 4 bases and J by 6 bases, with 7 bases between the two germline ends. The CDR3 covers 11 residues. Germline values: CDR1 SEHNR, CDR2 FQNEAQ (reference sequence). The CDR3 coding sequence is TGTGCCAGCAGCTACGGGTTCGAGCAGTACTTC. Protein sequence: CASSYGFEQYF. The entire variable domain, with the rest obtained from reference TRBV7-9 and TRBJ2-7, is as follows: DTGVSQNPRHKITKRGQNVTFRCDPISEHNRLYWYRQTLGQGPEFLTYFQNEAQLEKSRLLSDRFSAERPKGSFSTLEIQRTEQGDSAMYLCASSYGFEQYFGPGTRLTVT.

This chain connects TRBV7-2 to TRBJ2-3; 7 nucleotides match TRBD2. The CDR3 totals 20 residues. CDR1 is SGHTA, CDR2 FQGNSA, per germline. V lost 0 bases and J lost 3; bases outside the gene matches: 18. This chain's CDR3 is CASSLALTTKRGSGTDTQYF. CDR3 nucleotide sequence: TGTGCCAGCAGCTTAGCGCTAACGACTAAGCGCGGGAGTGGAACAGATACGCAGTATTTT.

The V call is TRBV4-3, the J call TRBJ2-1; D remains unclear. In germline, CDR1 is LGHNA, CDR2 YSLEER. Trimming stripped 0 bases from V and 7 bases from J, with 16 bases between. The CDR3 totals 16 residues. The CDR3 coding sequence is TGCGCCAGCAGCCAAGAGTTGGGCAGGAAGCCTAATGAGCAGTTCTTC. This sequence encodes CASSQELGRKPNEQFF.

The CDR3 coding sequence is TGTGCCAGCAGCTCATGGGCAGATACGCAGTATTTT. Translation gives CASSSWADTQYF. The chain recombines TRBV11-3 with TRBJ2-3, with unresolved D. V was trimmed by 4 bases and J by 4 bases, leaving 6 bases between them. Per the germline V gene, CDR1 is SGHNT and CDR2 is YENEEA. The CDR3 covers 12 residues.

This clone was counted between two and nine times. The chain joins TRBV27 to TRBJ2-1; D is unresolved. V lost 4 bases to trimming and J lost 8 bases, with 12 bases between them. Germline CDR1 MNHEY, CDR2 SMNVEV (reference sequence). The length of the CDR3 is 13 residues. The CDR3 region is CASSSILAYEQFF. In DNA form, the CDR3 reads TGTGCCAGCAGTTCCATACTGGCCTATGAGCAGTTCTTC.

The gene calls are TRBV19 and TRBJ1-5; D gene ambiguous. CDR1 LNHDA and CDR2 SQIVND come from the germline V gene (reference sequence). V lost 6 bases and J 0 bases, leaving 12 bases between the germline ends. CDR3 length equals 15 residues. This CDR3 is CASSQISLSNQPQHF. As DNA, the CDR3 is TGTGCCAGTAGCCAGATATCCCTTAGCAATCAGCCCCAGCATTTT.

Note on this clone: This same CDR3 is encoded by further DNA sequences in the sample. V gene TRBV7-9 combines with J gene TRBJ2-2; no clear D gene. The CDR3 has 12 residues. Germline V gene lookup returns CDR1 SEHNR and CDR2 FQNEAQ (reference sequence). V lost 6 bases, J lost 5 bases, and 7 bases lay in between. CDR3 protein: CASSPFTGELFF. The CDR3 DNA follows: TGTGCCAGCAGTCCTTTTACCGGGGAGCTGTTTTTT.

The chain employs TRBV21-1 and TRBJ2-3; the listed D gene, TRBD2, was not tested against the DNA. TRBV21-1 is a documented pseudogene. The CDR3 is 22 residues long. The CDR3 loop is CASSKRKGMTSGRAKFGDTQYF. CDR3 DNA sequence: TGTGCCAGCAGCAAAAGGAAGGGGATGACTAGCGGGAGGGCTAAGTTCGGAGATACGCAGTATTTT.

The CDR3: CASSQVYGANYGYTF. In DNA form, the CDR3 reads TGCGCCAGCAGCCAAGTGTACGGCGCTAACTATGGCTACACCTTC. V gene TRBV4-1 combines with J gene TRBJ1-2, with D uncertain. The V end lost 1 base, the J end lost 0 bases, and 9 bases lay between the germline ends. CDR1 and CDR2 (germline): MGHRA, YSYEKL. This CDR3 comprises 15 residues.

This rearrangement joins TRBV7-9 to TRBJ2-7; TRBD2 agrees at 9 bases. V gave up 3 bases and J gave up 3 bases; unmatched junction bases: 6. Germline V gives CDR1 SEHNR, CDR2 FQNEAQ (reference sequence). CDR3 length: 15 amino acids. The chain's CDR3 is CASSFGREGGYEQYF. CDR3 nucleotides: TGTGCCAGCAGCTTTGGGCGGGAGGGAGGCTACGAGCAGTACTTC.

DNA for the CDR3: TGTGCCAGCAGCTTAGAAGGTATCGGGGAGACCCAGTACTTC. This encodes CASSLEGIGETQYF. The V call is TRBV7-9, the J call TRBJ2-5; D is unclear. Germline V lookup: CDR1 SEHNR, CDR2 FQNEAQ (reference sequence). Trimming shortened V by 1 base and J by 5 bases, and 11 bases separated the two germline ends. The CDR3 length is 14 residues.

The chain's CDR3 is CASSLDRGTKNIQYF. The CDR3 nucleotides are TGTGCCAGCAGTTTGGACAGGGGAACCAAAAACATTCAGTACTTC. The chain couples TRBV27 to TRBJ2-4; 9 nucleotides align to TRBD1. Germline CDR1 MNHEY, CDR2 SMNVEV (reference sequence). Trimming at V came to 3 bases and at J to 2 bases, leaving 2 bases not matched to a gene. This CDR3 region has 15 residues.

CDR3 sequence reads: CASSLVRGEQETQYF. The DNA for the CDR3 is TGTGCCAGCAGCTTAGTACGTGGGGAGCAAGAGACCCAGTACTTC. This sequence joins TRBV7-3 and TRBJ2-5, with a tentative D call TRBD2 (5 bases). Trimming removed 2 bases at V and 2 bases at J, with 12 bases between. The CDR3 extends over 15 amino acids. CDR1 SGHTA and CDR2 FQGTGA come from the germline V gene.